This TCR beta chain was sequenced during a study of blood T cell repertoires in COVID-19. Across the study: Some COVID-19 samples were acute and others convalescent; all came from the United States, Italy and Spain. PBMCs, B-cell-depleted T cells, or T cells provided the cDNA or gDNA that made up the material.

The CDR3 is 16 residues long. Germline V gene sequence: CDR1 LNHNV, CDR2 YYDKDF (reference sequence). V lost 2 bases, J lost 3 bases, and 4 bases stayed unmatched. Original methodology: Amplification from reference gene primers served as the basis for estimated nucleated cell counts. Here immunoSEQ multiplex PCR was the method, and the copy in TCRdb shows in-frame clones only, minus some. The D gene and trimming were derived from the DNA, and the V and J assignments and clone size from that table. This sample has some 320,000 clones, with 88% found just once. The genes are TRBV15 and TRBJ1-1; 12 bases map to TRBD1. This clonotype originated in a woman under 40 who had recovered from COVID-19. The material sequenced was peripheral blood. This CDR3 reads CATSRPGQGADTEAFF. Here the CDR3 DNA reads TGTGCCACCAGCAGACCGGGACAGGGGGCTGACACTGAAGCTTTCTTT.